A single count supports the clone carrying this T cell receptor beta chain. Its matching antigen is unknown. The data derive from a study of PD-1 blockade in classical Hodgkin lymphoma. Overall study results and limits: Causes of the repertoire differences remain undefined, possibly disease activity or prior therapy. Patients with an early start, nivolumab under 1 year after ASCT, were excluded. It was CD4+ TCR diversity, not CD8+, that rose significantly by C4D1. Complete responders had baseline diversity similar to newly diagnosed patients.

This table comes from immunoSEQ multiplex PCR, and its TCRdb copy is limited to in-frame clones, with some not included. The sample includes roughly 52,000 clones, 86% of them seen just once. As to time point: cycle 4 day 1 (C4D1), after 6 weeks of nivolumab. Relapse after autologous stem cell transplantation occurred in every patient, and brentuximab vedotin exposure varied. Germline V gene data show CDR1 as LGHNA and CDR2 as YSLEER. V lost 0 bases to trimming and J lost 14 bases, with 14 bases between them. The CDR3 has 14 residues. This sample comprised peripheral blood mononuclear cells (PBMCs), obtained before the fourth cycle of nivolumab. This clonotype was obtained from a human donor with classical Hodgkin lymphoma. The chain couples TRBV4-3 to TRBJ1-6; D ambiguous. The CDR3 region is CASSQDSNVPSLHF. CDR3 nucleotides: TGCGCCAGCAGCCAAGATTCTAACGTCCCTTCCCTCCACTTT.